The clone carrying this T cell receptor (beta chain) showed up just a few times. The CDR3 runs 13 residues. CDR1 and CDR2 (germline): MNHEY, SMNVEV (reference sequence). V lost 5 bases to trimming and J lost 6 bases, with 12 bases between them. The sample originates from a study of blood T cell repertoires in COVID-19. Looking at the study overall: COVID-19 samples collected from the United States, Italy and Spain covered acute and convalescent phases.

Seattle patients were enrolled while actively infected and followed longitudinally. The protocol was immunoSEQ multiplex PCR, while the TCRdb copy is restricted to in-frame clones and leaves out a portion. Here the sample spans tens of thousands of clones, about four fifths being singletons. Source material: peripheral blood. J is TRBJ2-3 and V is TRBV27; D not certain. The source is a man older than 75 with COVID-19, enrolled during active disease. The CDR3 bases are TGTGCCAGCAGTCACTCCTCCGAGGATACGCAGTATTTT. Translating gives CASSHSSEDTQYF.